This T cell receptor (beta chain) appears in the sequencing data of a study of blood T cell repertoires in COVID-19. Only in-frame clones appear in the TCRdb table, and some are missing; sequencing was by immunoSEQ multiplex PCR. The sample lists over 30,000 clones, around 90% seen once, with over 8% in the top ten. Germline CDR1 is SEHNR and CDR2 is FQNEAQ (reference sequence). V was cut by 1 base and J by 7 bases, with 12 bases left in between. The CDR3 runs to 14 residues. The sequenced material came from peripheral blood. The TCR sequence derives from a human donor in a cohort sampled during active COVID-19. V gene TRBV7-9 combines with J gene TRBJ2-3; possibly TRBD2 for D (7 bases). The CDR3 DNA follows: TGTGCCAGCAGCTTAGTTTCGGGGGGCTATACGCAGTATTTT. It translates to CASSLVSGGYTQYF.